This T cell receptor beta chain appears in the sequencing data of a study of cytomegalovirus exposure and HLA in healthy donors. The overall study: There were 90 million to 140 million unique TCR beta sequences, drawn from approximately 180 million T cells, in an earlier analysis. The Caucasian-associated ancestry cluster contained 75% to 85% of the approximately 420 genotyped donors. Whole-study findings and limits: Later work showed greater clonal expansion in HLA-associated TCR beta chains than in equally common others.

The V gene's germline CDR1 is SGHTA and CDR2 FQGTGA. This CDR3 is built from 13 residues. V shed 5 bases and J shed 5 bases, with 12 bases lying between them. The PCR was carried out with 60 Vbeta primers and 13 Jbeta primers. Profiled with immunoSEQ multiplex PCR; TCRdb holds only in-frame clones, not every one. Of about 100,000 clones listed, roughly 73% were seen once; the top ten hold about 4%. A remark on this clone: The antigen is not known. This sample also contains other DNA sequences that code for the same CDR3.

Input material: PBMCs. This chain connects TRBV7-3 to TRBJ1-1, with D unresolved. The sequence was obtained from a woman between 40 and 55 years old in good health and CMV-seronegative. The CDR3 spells CASSLNRGTEAFF. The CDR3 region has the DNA TGTGCCAGCAGCCTAAACAGAGGGACTGAAGCTTTCTTT.